This TCR beta chain was captured in a study of OX40 agonist ivuxolimab in advanced cancers. Sequencing used immunoSEQ multiplex PCR; TCRdb keeps in-frame clones, though not all of them. The sample contains 50,000 to 65,000 clones, 81% of which appear only once. Sampling of blood occurred at baseline, cycle 4 day 1, and cycle 7 day 1. A note on this clone: Its specificity is not known.

Trimming removed 2 bases at V and 5 bases at J, with 10 bases between. The CDR3 consists of 13 residues. Germline V CDR1 and CDR2: SNHLY, FYNNEI. Study-level results: Individuals who were partial responders at 0.1-3.0 mg/kg had clonal expansion that ranked among the lowest. The authors also found low normalized T-cell clonal expansion in some nonresponders.

This clonotype was sampled from an adult with an advanced solid tumor such as melanoma, head and neck, liver or kidney cancer. V and J are TRBV2 and TRBJ2-7; D is uncertain. The source was CD4+ or CD8+ T cells sorted from blood, collected in a trial of the OX40 agonist ivuxolimab. CDR3 sequence (DNA): TGTGCCAGCAGTGAACCCGCACGTAACGAGCAGTACTTC. The encoded protein is CASSEPARNEQYF.